This TCR beta chain derives from a study of cytomegalovirus exposure and HLA in healthy donors. About the study: An earlier analysis identified more than 95 million unique TCR beta sequences in about 179 million T cells. Study-level results: Reportedly, fewer N-insertions than the roughly 700-donor mean appeared in an Asian-associated ancestry cluster in a later analysis.

Notes on this clone: Its antigen is not identified.

Primers included in the PCR were 60 Vbeta and 13 Jbeta primers. Measured with immunoSEQ multiplex PCR; TCRdb has only the in-frame clones, and not every one. The sample records approximately 190,000 clones, about 86% being singletons. The receptor comes from a man aged 40-55 years in good health and CMV-seropositive. Sequencing was carried out using PBMCs.

The CDR3 protein is CASSGSRGGPNEKLFF. CDR3 in DNA: TGTGCCAGCAGTGGGTCCCGAGGGGGCCCTAATGAAAAACTGTTTTTT. The chain carries TRBV6-1 and TRBJ1-4; 7 bases match TRBD1. V dropped 4 bases and J dropped 3; count of bases not matched to a gene: 8. The CDR3 sequence is 16 residues long. The germline CDR1 and CDR2 sequences are MNHNS and SASEGT.